Below, 7 T cell receptor beta chains from the same sample are listed, as sequenced in a study of human T cells and chemical hapten exposure (dated by TCRdb to the early 2020s). The time point label, as the study defines it: patch test 1, 2 weeks after DPC sensitization. Reading the label with the study, this specimen's treatment or condition is: therapeutic diphenylcyclopropenone sensitization with weekly scalp DPC. Receptor libraries were prepared by RACE. Data came from a NextSeq 500. TCRdb trimmed the raw reads at Q25, called clones with MiXCR and kept productive beta chains. When rows share a CDR3 protein, they turn into one entry using the most common DNA and genes. Present in this sample are 180,000 or so distinct CDR3 sequences, approximately 20% of which were seen just once. Of the sample, less than 7% is held by the ten largest clones. The sequencing here drew on whole blood, taken in connection with sensitization to the hapten diphenylcyclopropenone (DPC). These receptors were taken from a woman aged 50 to 60 with alopecia areata. Some clones in this sample may be carry-over from other donors' samples.

The CDR3 DNA is TGTGCCAGCCGGGATTACCCCGGGGAGCTGTTTTTT. Its translation is CASRDYPGELFF. This rearrangement joins TRBV12-3 or TRBV12-4 to TRBJ2-2; D may be TRBD2 (5 bases). Trimming cost V 8 bases and J 6 bases, with 10 bases left between them. The CDR3 is 12 amino acids.

The CDR3 loop reads CASSPDTGSAEAFF. As DNA, the CDR3 is TGTGCCAGCAGCCCTGATACAGGGTCCGCTGAAGCTTTCTTT. The chain is built from TRBV7-8 and TRBJ1-1; D is perhaps TRBD1 (6 bases). CDR1 is SGHVS and CDR2 is FQNEAQ in the germline V gene. CDR3 length: 14 residues. Trimming pared 5 bases from V and 6 bases from J, leaving 16 bases between.

The chain's CDR3 is CASSLEGRLAGDLDTQYF. In nucleotides, the CDR3 is TGCGCCAGCAGCTTGGAGGGGCGACTAGCGGGAGATTTAGATACGCAGTATTTT. The chain is built from TRBV5-1 and TRBJ2-3; 12 nucleotides align to TRBD2. Germline CDR1 and CDR2: SGHRS and YFSETQ. CDR3 length: 18 amino acids. J lost 5 bases, V lost 0 bases, and 10 bases had no gene match.

For the CDR3, the DNA is TGTGCCAGCAGCTTAGAGGCAGGGCGGTTCCAGCCCCAGCATTTT. The encoded protein is CASSLEAGRFQPQHF. The J gene is TRBJ1-5, the V gene TRBV7-8, with D perhaps TRBD1 (5 bases). The CDR3 is 15 residues long. V was shortened by 1 base and J by 7 bases, with 14 bases between the two germline ends. Germline V CDR1 and CDR2: SGHVS, FQNEAQ.

This clonotype was counted many times. This chain uses TRBV6-2 or TRBV6-3 with TRBJ2-2, with TRBD2 as a possible D gene (6 bases). This CDR3 contains 15 residues. Trimming took off 6 bases at V and 2 bases at J, with 13 bases between the two ends. CDR1 and CDR2 (germline): MNHEY, SVGEGT. CDR3 protein: CASSHAGRNTGELFF. The CDR3 region has the DNA TGTGCCAGCAGCCACGCCGGGAGAAACACCGGGGAGCTGTTTTTT.

This clonotype occurred once. A much larger clone lies one base from this, so it may be a read error. The V call is TRBV20-1, the J call TRBJ2-7; 9 bases fit TRBD2. Germline V gene lookup returns CDR1 DFQATT and CDR2 SNEGSKA (reference sequence). The CDR3 loop spans 14 amino acids. The CDR3 DNA reads as TGCAGTGCTAGAGGGCTAGCGGGGAGGTACGAGCGGTACTTC. This encodes CSARGLAGRYERYF.

V is TRBV5-6 and J is TRBJ2-2, with a weak D call TRBD2 (6 bases). From germline, CDR1 is SGHDT and CDR2 YYEEEE. Trimming cost V 0 bases and J 3 bases, with 21 bases left between them. The CDR3 loop spans 19 amino acids. The CDR3 DNA follows: TGTGCCAGCAGCTTGGGATTCCGGAGGGATGAGGAGTACACCGGGGAGCTGTTTTTT. This gives the protein CASSLGFRRDEEYTGELFF.